What follows are 20 T cell receptor beta chains derived from one specimen sequenced in a study of identical twins. TCRdb re-derived calls from the 5' RACE reads in MiXCR, one entry per CDR3 protein. The sample carries over 600,000 distinct CDR3 sequences, 21% recorded once. These data were also filed under a second study, of T cells expressing NK-cell markers.

The sample taken for sequencing was PBMCs. Receptors were obtained from a woman in her late teens or twenties in good health.

The V gene is TRBV6-5, the J gene TRBJ2-3, with a tentative D call TRBD1 (5 bases). This CDR3 contains 14 residues. Germline CDR1 is MNHEY and CDR2 is SVGAGI. Trimming cost V 2 bases and J 4 bases, with 10 bases left between them. Here the CDR3 DNA reads TGTGCCAGCAGTTACGACAGACCCCCAGATACGCAGTATTTT. Its protein is CASSYDRPPDTQYF.

Ten or more counts support this clonotype. CDR3 sequence reads: CASSLSSGALDTQYF. For the CDR3, the DNA is TGTGCCAGCAGCTTATCTAGCGGGGCGCTGGATACGCAGTATTTT. The chain joins TRBV9 to TRBJ2-3, with 9 bases that match TRBD2. Germline V gives CDR1 SGDLS, CDR2 YYNGEE. With V trimmed by 4 bases and J by 6 bases, 9 bases remained unmatched. This CDR3 contains 15 residues. Complete variable domain (other parts from reference TRBV9 and TRBJ2-3): DSGVTQTPKHLITATGQRVTLRCSPRSGDLSVYWYQQSLDQGLQFLIQYYNGEERAKGNILERFSAQQFPDLHSELNLSSLELGDSALYFCASSLSSGALDTQYFGPGTRLTVL.

This clonotype was seen a handful of times. The gene calls are TRBV7-2 and TRBJ1-2, with 8 bases matching TRBD1. V dropped 5 bases and J dropped 8; count of bases not matched to a gene: 7. Germline-derived CDR1 and CDR2 are SGHTA and FQGNSA. The CDR3 runs 13 residues. Here the CDR3 DNA reads TGTGCCAGCAGCCCCGGACAGGGAACGGGCTACACCTTC. It translates to CASSPGQGTGYTF.

As regards this clonotype: Since a much larger clone is just one base distant, this may be a read error. The V gene is TRBV6-5, the J gene TRBJ2-2, with D maybe TRBD1 (6 bases). CDR1 is MNHEY and CDR2 is SVGAGI in the germline V gene. CDR3 length: 16 residues. The DNA of the CDR3 is TGTGCCAGCAGTTCCCCTGGGGGCAAGAGCACCGGGGAGCTGCTTTTT. Amino acid sequence: CASSSPGGKSTGELLF.

This chain links TRBV12-3 or TRBV12-4 with TRBJ2-1, with D possibly TRBD2 on 6 matching bases. V was pared by 5 bases and J by 2 bases, with 13 bases between. The CDR3 has 15 residues. Written as DNA, the CDR3 is TGTGCCAGCAGTCAGCAGCGGGCCACCTACAATGAGCAGTTCTTC. Its protein is CASSQQRATYNEQFF.

The sample holds one count of this clonotype. This rearrangement joins TRBV27 to TRBJ2-1; TRBD2 agrees at 11 bases. The V segment lost 7 bases and the J segment 9 bases; nucleotides outside the gene matches: 5. CDR1 and CDR2 from the germline V gene are MNHEY and SMNVEV (reference sequence). This CDR3 comprises 13 residues. Here the CDR3 DNA reads TGTGCCAGCAAGGGGCTAGCGGGGGGTGAGCAGTTCTTC. Translation: CASKGLAGGEQFF.

V gene TRBV20-1 combines with J gene TRBJ2-1; 9 bases agree with TRBD2. J gave up 7 bases and V 6 bases, and 16 bases lay outside the gene matches. The CDR3 is 16 amino acids. Germline V gene sequence: CDR1 DFQATT, CDR2 SNEGSKA (reference sequence). CDR3 sequence reads: CSARRRGGGAWNEQFF. The CDR3, as DNA: TGCAGTGCCAGAAGACGGGGCGGGGGGGCTTGGAATGAGCAGTTCTTC.

The table lists this clonotype with a few counts. The DNA of the CDR3 is TGTGCCAGCAGCCAAGATCGAGTCGCGCGAGAGCAGTTCTTC. Translated, it gives CASSQDRVAREQFF. The chain is built from TRBV3-1 and TRBJ2-1, with D unclear. Germline V gene lookup returns CDR1 LGHDT and CDR2 YNNKEL (reference sequence). The CDR3 loop spans 14 amino acids. V was pared by 0 bases and J by 10 bases, with 13 bases between.

The gene calls are TRBV5-6 and TRBJ1-2; possibly TRBD1 for D (5 bases). The CDR3 contains 14 residues. Germline V gene data show CDR1 as SGHDT and CDR2 as YYEEEE. V was shortened by 4 bases and J by 3 bases, with 13 bases between the two germline ends. CDR3: CASSPLPRDYGYTF. The CDR3 DNA reads TGTGCCAGCAGCCCACTCCCCAGGGACTATGGCTACACCTTC.

The V call is TRBV6-1, the J call TRBJ1-5; D not resolved. CDR1 and CDR2 from the germline V gene are MNHNS and SASEGT. The CDR3 is 13 amino acids. With 5 bases removed from V and 5 bases from J, the gap between germline ends came to 10 bases. The CDR3 DNA reads as TGTGCCAGCAGTACACGTAACTATCAGCCCCAGCATTTT. Protein product: CASSTRNYQPQHF.

The rearrangement links TRBV20-1 to TRBJ2-7; D is unclear. The germline V and J ends were trimmed by 5 bases and 1 base, with 12 bases remaining between them. The length of the CDR3 is 13 residues. The germline V gene encodes CDR1 DFQATT and CDR2 SNEGSKA (reference sequence). The CDR3 nucleotides are TGCAGTGCTGTGCGCGACACATCCTACGAGCAGTACTTC. It encodes CSAVRDTSYEQYF.

This sequence joins TRBV7-9 and TRBJ2-7; D may be TRBD1 (6 bases). From germline, CDR1 is SEHNR and CDR2 FQNEAQ (reference sequence). V lost 5 bases to trimming and J lost 9 bases, with 14 bases between them. This CDR3 has 12 amino acids. Here the CDR3 reads CASSLRAQGQYF. The CDR3 nucleotides read TGTGCCAGCAGCCTGAGGGCACAGGGGCAGTACTTC.

A few counts support this clonotype. The chain has TRBV12-5 and TRBJ1-1, with D possibly being TRBD1 (5 bases). Trimming removed 6 bases at V and 6 bases at J, with 11 bases between. This CDR3 contains 12 residues. Germline V gene sequence: CDR1 LGHNT, CDR2 FRNRAP. Written as DNA, the CDR3 is TGTGCTAGTGGCGCTGGGACCGCTGAAGCTTTCTTT. The encoded protein is CASGAGTAEAFF.

This clonotype was observed at least ten times. This chain joins TRBV12-3 or TRBV12-4 and TRBJ1-2; D ambiguous. Deletions cut 6 bases from V and 5 bases from J, with 19 bases between. CDR3 length: 15 residues. The CDR3 coding sequence is TGTGCCAGCAGACAAGGGCCTGGACTTACTTATGGCTACACCTTC. It encodes CASRQGPGLTYGYTF.

This clonotype was observed a handful of times. J is TRBJ2-1 and V is TRBV18, with 7 nucleotides matching TRBD1. Germline loops: CDR1 KGHSH, CDR2 LQKENI. The CDR3 totals 14 residues. Losses at the gene ends were 3 bases for V and 8 bases for J; bases not matched to a gene: 7. This CDR3 reads CASSPNTGVDEQFF. CDR3 in DNA: TGTGCCAGCTCACCCAATACAGGGGTAGATGAGCAGTTCTTC. Full variable domain (rest looked up from reference TRBV18 and TRBJ2-1): NAGVMQNPRHLVRRRGQEARLRCSPMKGHSHVYWYRQLPEEGLKFMVYLQKENIIDESGMPKERFSAEFPKEGPSILRIQQVVRGDSAAYFCASSPNTGVDEQFFGPGTRLTVL.

This clonotype was counted a single time. This chain connects TRBV20-1 to TRBJ2-3; D possibly uses TRBD1 or TRBD2 (5 bases each). Germline V CDR1 and CDR2: DFQATT, SNEGSKA (reference sequence). The V end lost 4 bases, the J end lost 1 base, and 12 bases lay between the germline ends. This CDR3 has 14 amino acids. In DNA form, the CDR3 reads TGCAGTGCTAACCCGGGACGGGGCACAGATACGCAGTATTTT. Protein product: CSANPGRGTDTQYF.

V gene TRBV5-6 combines with J gene TRBJ2-1; D might be TRBD2 (5 bases). Trimming stripped 0 bases from V and 10 bases from J, with 11 bases between. CDR3 length: 13 amino acids. Germline V gene lookup returns CDR1 SGHDT and CDR2 YYEEEE. This chain's CDR3 is CASSLVRTWEQFF. In DNA, the CDR3 is TGTGCCAGCAGCTTGGTTCGGACTTGGGAGCAGTTCTTC.

This clonotype occurred a few times. This chain uses TRBV29-1 with TRBJ1-6, with 7 bases matching TRBD1. This CDR3 region has 13 residues. J gave up 6 bases and V 6 bases, and 5 bases lay outside the gene matches. From germline, CDR1 is SQVTM and CDR2 ANQGSEA. The DNA for the CDR3 is TGCAGCGTGAGGGACAGCTTTAATTCACCCCTCCACTTT. Residues: CSVRDSFNSPLHF.

This clonotype was observed a few times. The rearrangement uses TRBV6-1 and TRBJ2-1; a possible D gene is TRBD2 (7 bases). Germline-derived CDR1 and CDR2 are MNHNS and SASEGT. The V gene lost 7 bases and the J gene lost 5 bases, with 18 bases spanning the gap. The CDR3 runs 15 residues. As DNA, the CDR3 is TGTGCCAGCAATATTCGGGGGGCGGGTCACAATGAGCAGTTCTTC. Protein sequence: CASNIRGAGHNEQFF.

V is TRBV9 and J is TRBJ2-5, with 8 nucleotides matching TRBD2. The ends lost 0 bases at V and 5 bases at J; junction bases unmatched: 6. Per germline, CDR1 SGDLS and CDR2 YYNGEE. CDR3 size: 15 residues. The DNA for the CDR3 is TGTGCCAGCAGCGTAGGGACTAGCCGGGGGGAGACCCAGTACTTC. Translation gives CASSVGTSRGETQYF. Together with reference TRBV9 and TRBJ2-5, the CDR3 gives the full variable domain: DSGVTQTPKHLITATGQRVTLRCSPRSGDLSVYWYQQSLDQGLQFLIQYYNGEERAKGNILERFSAQQFPDLHSELNLSSLELGDSALYFCASSVGTSRGETQYFGPGTRLLVL.